The 17 T cell receptor beta chains given below trace back to one sample, sequenced in a study of PD-L1 blockade in urothelial cancer. Noted time point: peripheral blood 6 weeks after treatment start. TCRdb's table, derived via immunoSEQ multiplex PCR, lists solely in-frame clones and lacks some. The sample contains some 120,000 clones, 75% to 95% of which appear only once. Sample: PBMCs, taken around atezolizumab (anti-PD-L1) treatment. Every receptor here comes from a man in his fifties or sixties with urothelial cancer.

The genes are TRBV4-2 and TRBJ2-3; maybe TRBD2 (7 bases). The V gene lost 0 bases and the J gene lost 4 bases, with 14 bases spanning the gap. The CDR3 is 16 residues long. Germline loops: CDR1 LGHNA, CDR2 YNFKEQ. CDR3 residues: CASSQEKGGGPDTQYF. The CDR3 DNA reads TGTGCCAGCAGCCAAGAGAAGGGGGGGGGCCCAGATACGCAGTATTTT.

The rearrangement uses TRBV11-2 and TRBJ2-7, with 11 bases lining up with TRBD1. Losses at the gene ends were 4 bases for V and 3 bases for J; bases not matched to a gene: 2. The CDR3 sequence is 14 residues long. Germline loops: CDR1 SGHAT, CDR2 FQNNGV. This CDR3 reads CASSSGTGGYEQYF. The DNA for the CDR3 is TGTGCCAGCAGCTCAGGGACAGGGGGCTACGAGCAGTACTTC.

The gene calls are TRBV10-2 and TRBJ2-1, with 8 positions matching TRBD2. The CDR3 is made up of 15 amino acids. CDR1 is WSHSY, CDR2 SAAADI, per germline. The V segment lost 6 bases and the J segment 2 bases; nucleotides outside the gene matches: 6. The CDR3 nucleotides read TGCGCCAGCAGCCTCAGCGGGGGTCCCTACAATGAGCAGTTCTTC. This codes for CASSLSGGPYNEQFF.

The chain carries TRBV5-1 and TRBJ2-5; 9 bases map to TRBD2. The CDR3 runs to 16 residues. The germline V gene encodes CDR1 SGHRS and CDR2 YFSETQ. Unmatched junction bases numbered 12, after V lost 5 bases and J lost 4 bases. As DNA, the CDR3 is TGCGCCAGCAGTCCAGGAGGCGGGGGGGCCGGAGAGACCCAGTACTTC. Its translation is CASSPGGGGAGETQYF.

V gene TRBV9 combines with J gene TRBJ2-5, with D perhaps TRBD1 (5 bases). V was shortened by 4 bases and J by 0 bases, with 7 bases between the two germline ends. Germline-derived CDR1 and CDR2 are SGDLS and YYNGEE. The length of the CDR3 is 13 residues. As DNA, the CDR3 is TGTGCCAGCAGCCCAGGGTACCAAGAGACCCAGTACTTC. Protein product: CASSPGYQETQYF. The complete variable domain, with remaining parts taken from reference TRBV9 and TRBJ2-5, reads DSGVTQTPKHLITATGQRVTLRCSPRSGDLSVYWYQQSLDQGLQFLIQYYNGEERAKGNILERFSAQQFPDLHSELNLSSLELGDSALYFCASSPGYQETQYFGPGTRLLVL.

The chain joins TRBV7-9 to TRBJ1-2; possible D gene TRBD1, 5 bases. The CDR3 covers 14 residues. The V gene lost 8 bases and the J gene lost 0 bases, with 13 bases spanning the gap. CDR1 is SEHNR and CDR2 is FQNEAQ in the germline V gene (reference sequence). CDR3 DNA: TGTGCCAGCGGGACGGGGGAGGCTAACTATGGCTACACCTTC. This encodes CASGTGEANYGYTF.

The chain employs TRBV4-2 and TRBJ1-2; D is undetermined. Trimming took off 4 bases at V and 3 bases at J, with 21 bases between the two ends. This CDR3 region has 17 residues. The germline V gene encodes CDR1 LGHNA and CDR2 YNFKEQ. CDR3 DNA: TGTGCCAGCAGCCCTGAGCCGGGTTCATCGGAATACTATGGCTACACCTTC. This gives the protein CASSPEPGSSEYYGYTF.

This clone was observed a single time. This chain uses TRBV9 with TRBJ2-7, with 13 bases lining up with TRBD2. J lost 9 bases, V lost 5 bases, and 5 bases had no gene match. Germline V lookup: CDR1 SGDLS, CDR2 YYNGEE. The CDR3 is made up of 13 amino acids. In nucleotides, the CDR3 is TGTGCCAGCAGTTCCGGACTAGCGGGAGCGCAGTACTTC. Its protein is CASSSGLAGAQYF.

The rearrangement joins TRBV15 to TRBJ2-7; D is possibly TRBD2 (5 bases). Germline-derived CDR1 and CDR2 are LNHNV and YYDKDF (reference sequence). Trimming took off 3 bases at V and 11 bases at J, with 17 bases between the two ends. The CDR3 spans 13 residues. Here the CDR3 reads CATSSEGQSGKYF. CDR3 coding DNA: TGTGCCACCAGCAGCGAGGGTCAAAGTGGGAAGTACTTC.

The chain carries TRBV5-1 and TRBJ2-3; 13 bases match TRBD2. The CDR3 sequence is 17 residues long. The ends lost 4 bases at V and 5 bases at J; junction bases unmatched: 10. Germline V gene lookup returns CDR1 SGHRS and CDR2 YFSETQ. The CDR3 region is CASSPELAGGPQDTQYF. The CDR3 DNA reads as TGCGCCAGCAGCCCCGAACTAGCGGGAGGGCCCCAAGATACGCAGTATTTT.

This clone was observed once. The chain is built from TRBV9 and TRBJ2-2; no firm D call. The CDR3 runs 12 residues. Germline loops: CDR1 SGDLS, CDR2 YYNGEE. V gave up 3 bases and J gave up 4 bases, with 4 bases separating them. The CDR3 nucleotides read TGTGCCAGCAGCGCTAGCACCGGGGAGCTGTTTTTT. Translation gives CASSASTGELFF.

The chain links TRBV30 to TRBJ2-7, with 7 bases matching TRBD2. The CDR3 runs 15 residues. V gave up 3 bases and J gave up 3 bases; unmatched junction bases: 11. CDR1 is GTSNPN, CDR2 SVGIG, per germline (reference sequence). The CDR3 nucleotides read TGTGCCTGGAGACAACCGGGGGGAGGGCTCTACGAGCAGTACTTC. Its protein is CAWRQPGGGLYEQYF.

The chain employs TRBV7-2 and TRBJ2-7; tentative D call: TRBD1 (5 bases). The CDR3 is made up of 16 amino acids. V dropped 1 base and J dropped 0 bases, with 13 bases sitting between them. CDR1 and CDR2 (germline): SGHTA, FQGNSA. The CDR3 DNA sequence: TGTGCCAGCAGCTTAGGTGGGGCAGAGAGCTCCTACGAGCAGTACTTC. Amino acids: CASSLGGAESSYEQYF.

This clone was recorded once. This chain connects TRBV7-3 to TRBJ2-3; 9 bases are a match to TRBD2. The germline V gene encodes CDR1 SGHTA and CDR2 FQGTGA. Trimming took 0 bases from V and 2 from J; bases not matched to a gene: 9. The CDR3 runs 18 residues. The CDR3 DNA sequence: TGTGCCAGCAGCTTAACTGTGCTTGCTAGCGGGAACACAGATACGCAGTATTTT. This gives the protein CASSLTVLASGNTDTQYF.

Only one count was recorded for this clone. The V and J genes are TRBV6-6 and TRBJ2-5; TRBD1 matches 8 bases. The CDR3 covers 15 residues. With 4 bases clipped from V and 6 bases from J, the junction kept 10 bases outside the gene matches. CDR1 is MNHNY, CDR2 SVGAGI, per germline (reference sequence). The CDR3, as DNA: TGTGCCAGCAGTTCCCCCCGGACAGGGCAGAAGACCCAGTACTTC. It is translated as CASSSPRTGQKTQYF.

The V gene is TRBV6-1, the J gene TRBJ2-5, with D perhaps TRBD1 (5 bases). The CDR3 extends over 15 amino acids. V lost 6 bases, J lost 4 bases, and 18 bases lay in between. Germline lookup yields CDR1 MNHNS and CDR2 SASEGT. DNA of the CDR3: TGTGCCAGCAGCGAAAGTGGGTATACAGGAGAGACCCAGTACTTC. This translates into CASSESGYTGETQYF.

V gene TRBV5-5 combines with J gene TRBJ1-3; 9 nucleotides agree with TRBD1. The junction had 8 bases not matched to a gene; V was cut back by 4 bases and J by 0 bases. Germline lookup yields CDR1 SGHKS and CDR2 YYEKEE (reference sequence). The CDR3 runs to 17 residues. The CDR3 coding sequence is TGTGCCAGCAGCATGGACAGGGGAGCCCTCTCTGGAAACACCATATATTTT. This gives the protein CASSMDRGALSGNTIYF.